Listed here are 8 T cell receptor beta chains from one sample, sequenced in a study of blood T cells in healthy people across ages. Together with a sample-barcoded 5' primer, a J-beta primer mix was included in a second PCR lasting roughly 6 to 12 cycles. TCRdb used MiXCR to reprocess the 5' RACE reads, holding one entry per CDR3 protein. Seen here are about 640,000 distinct CDR3 sequences, about 43% observed once, and the top ten hold around 30%. The source material was blood. These receptors were taken from a man at least 80 years old in good health.

CDR3 sequence (DNA): TGTGCTAGTGGTTCCATTTTAGAGGGAAAGCAGTTCTTC. It is translated as CASGSILEGKQFF. This sequence joins TRBV12-5 and TRBJ2-1; weak D call: TRBD2 (5 bases). V was cut by 4 bases and J by 11 bases, with 15 bases left in between. The CDR3 is 13 amino acids. Germline V gene sequence: CDR1 LGHNT, CDR2 FRNRAP.

This clonotype was observed a few times. The V call is TRBV29-1, the J call TRBJ2-3, with 8 nucleotides matching TRBD2. Germline V gene lookup returns CDR1 SQVTM and CDR2 ANQGSEA. The length of the CDR3 is 13 residues. V shed 7 bases and J 3 bases; nucleotides not matched to a gene: 6. The DNA for the CDR3 is TGCAGCGCTACTCGGGGGGGGACAGATACGCAGTATTTT. It specifies CSATRGGTDTQYF.

At least ten counts were recorded for this clonotype. The V and J genes are TRBV7-2 and TRBJ2-1; 7 bases are shared with TRBD1. The last part of the DNA fits TRBJ2-7 better; the J call may be wrong. The CDR3 sequence is 14 residues long. Germline V gene sequence: CDR1 SGHTA, CDR2 FQGNSA. CDR3 region: CASSTGQSYNEQYF. The CDR3 nucleotides read TGTGCCAGCAGCACGGGACAGTCCTACAATGAGCAGTACTTC.

This clonotype was observed a handful of times. This chain joins TRBV6-6 and TRBJ2-2; tentatively, D is TRBD1 (6 bases). Trimming shortened V by 6 bases and J by 4 bases, and 21 bases separated the two germline ends. This CDR3 has 17 amino acids. CDR1 is MNHNY, CDR2 SVGAGI, per germline (reference sequence). The CDR3 DNA reads TGTGCCAGCAGACAACCGACAGGAAGGGCAGGCACCGGGGAGCTGTTTTTT. This encodes CASRQPTGRAGTGELFF.

This clonotype was recorded a few times. The chain combines TRBV5-6 with TRBJ2-1; no definite D call. CDR1 is SGHDT, CDR2 YYEEEE, per germline. Trimming stripped 3 bases from V and 1 base from J, with 11 bases between. The CDR3 loop spans 15 amino acids. CDR3 amino acids: CASSSQVRSYNEQFF. The CDR3 coding sequence is TGTGCCAGCAGCTCCCAGGTACGGTCCTACAATGAGCAGTTCTTC.

The table lists this clonotype with many counts. The rearrangement joins TRBV7-2 to TRBJ2-4; the D gene could be TRBD1 or TRBD2 (5 bases each). The CDR3 spans 17 residues. The germline V gene encodes CDR1 SGHTA and CDR2 FQGNSA. Trimming left V 1 base short and J 2 bases short, with 15 bases between. DNA of the CDR3: TGTGCCAGCAGCTTAGACGCCGGAGAGGGGACCAAAAACATTCAGTACTTC. Translation gives CASSLDAGEGTKNIQYF. The complete variable domain, with remaining parts taken from reference TRBV7-2 and TRBJ2-4, reads GAGVSQSPSNKVTEKGKDVELRCDPISGHTALYWYRQSLGQGLEFLIYFQGNSAPDKSGLPSDRFSAERTGGSVSTLTIQRTQQEDSAVYLCASSLDAGEGTKNIQYFGAGTRLSVL.

The chain joins TRBV7-2 to TRBJ2-1; TRBD1 aligns across 9 bases. The germline CDR1 and CDR2 sequences are SGHTA and FQGNSA. The junction had 6 bases not matched to a gene; V was cut back by 5 bases and J by 4 bases. The CDR3 runs to 15 residues. This CDR3 reads CASSPQQGAYNEQFF. The CDR3 region has the DNA TGTGCCAGCAGCCCCCAACAGGGGGCTTACAATGAGCAGTTCTTC. Full variable domain (remainder filled in from reference TRBV7-2 and TRBJ2-1): GAGVSQSPSNKVTEKGKDVELRCDPISGHTALYWYRQSLGQGLEFLIYFQGNSAPDKSGLPSDRFSAERTGGSVSTLTIQRTQQEDSAVYLCASSPQQGAYNEQFFGPGTRLTVL.

The chain carries TRBV7-2 and TRBJ1-5; D is unclear. This CDR3 has 14 amino acids. The V end lost 5 bases, the J end lost 0 bases, and 8 bases lay between the germline ends. The germline V gene encodes CDR1 SGHTA and CDR2 FQGNSA. CDR3 DNA: TGTGCCAGCAGCCCTTCGGCTAGCAATCAGCCCCAGCATTTT. Protein product: CASSPSASNQPQHF.